One sample yielded the 22 T cell receptor beta chains listed below, sequenced in a study of cytomegalovirus exposure and HLA in healthy donors. Only in-frame clones appear in the TCRdb table, and some are missing; sequencing was by immunoSEQ multiplex PCR. The repertoire holds 80,000 or so clones, with about 95% as singletons. The specimen was PBMCs. Receptors were obtained from a woman aged 18-30 years in good health and CMV-seronegative.

CDR3 sequence (DNA): TGTGCCACCAGCAGTCGACAGGGGGATGGCTACACCTTC. Translation: CATSSRQGDGYTF. V gene TRBV15 combines with J gene TRBJ1-2, with 9 bases aligning to TRBD1. Trimming took 3 bases from V and 6 from J; bases not matched to a gene: 2. The CDR3 spans 13 residues. Germline CDR1 is LNHNV and CDR2 is YYDKDF (reference sequence).

The CDR3 DNA reads TGCGCCAGCAGTCAAGGGCGGGCCTACAATGAGCAGTTCTTC. Amino acids: CASSQGRAYNEQFF. The chain joins TRBV10-1 to TRBJ2-1; TRBD2 might be the D (5 bases). Deletions cut 5 bases from V and 2 bases from J, with 10 bases between. The CDR3 consists of 14 residues. Germline loops: CDR1 WNHNN, CDR2 SYGVQD (reference sequence).

The chain recombines TRBV5-1 with TRBJ2-5, with TRBD1 matching over 10 bases. The CDR3 covers 16 residues. CDR1 is SGHRS and CDR2 is YFSETQ in the germline V gene. V shed 1 base, J shed 4 bases, and the junction held 7 bases outside the gene matches. CDR3 sequence (DNA): TGCGCCAGCAGCTTGAGAAGGGGGGACAGGGGAGAGACCCAGTACTTC. Translated, it gives CASSLRRGDRGETQYF.

The chain has TRBV4-3 and TRBJ2-1, with 7 bases identical to TRBD2. CDR1 is LGHNA and CDR2 is YSLEER in the germline V gene. The CDR3 consists of 17 residues. V shed 0 bases and J 2 bases; nucleotides not matched to a gene: 7. Here the CDR3 DNA reads TGCGCCAGCAGCCAAGAAGGTACGGGACTAACCTACAATGAGCAGTTCTTC. Residues: CASSQEGTGLTYNEQFF.

CDR3 sequence (DNA): TGTGCCACCAGCAGAGATCACCAGCGGGAGAACACAGATACGCAGTATTTT. Its protein product is CATSRDHQRENTDTQYF. The V call is TRBV15, the J call TRBJ2-3; 8 bases map to TRBD2. The CDR3 has 17 residues. V lost 0 bases to trimming and J lost 2 bases; unmatched junction nucleotides: 7. Germline values: CDR1 LNHNV, CDR2 YYDKDF (reference sequence).

CDR3 in DNA: TGCGCCAGCAGTGAGTCACTCCCCGGACAGGGGGATGGAAAACTGTTTTTT. Translation: CASSESLPGQGDGKLFF. V is TRBV10-1 and J is TRBJ1-4, with 10 bases aligning to TRBD1. The CDR3 is 17 amino acids. Trimming took 0 bases from V and 10 from J; bases not matched to a gene: 11. Germline-derived CDR1 and CDR2 are WNHNN and SYGVQD (reference sequence).

The rearrangement uses TRBV7-9 and TRBJ2-5; D not resolved. The germline V gene encodes CDR1 SEHNR and CDR2 FQNEAQ (reference sequence). The CDR3 runs to 13 residues. Trimming pared 1 base from V and 5 bases from J, leaving 8 bases between. The CDR3, as DNA: TGTGCCAGCAGCTTAGTATTTCGGGAGACCCAGTACTTC. Translated, it gives CASSLVFRETQYF.

This clone has a single count. J is TRBJ2-7 and V is TRBV27; the match to TRBD2 covers 9 bases. The V gene's germline CDR1 is MNHEY and CDR2 SMNVEV (reference sequence). This CDR3 is built from 15 residues. The V gene end was trimmed by 6 bases and the J gene end by 3 bases; junction bases not matched to a gene: 9. This CDR3 reads CASSSRLAVLYEQYF. CDR3 in DNA: TGTGCCAGCAGCTCCCGACTAGCGGTCCTCTACGAGCAGTACTTC.

This clone appeared once. The rearrangement joins TRBV6-6 to TRBJ1-2, with 8 bases identical to TRBD1. The V and J ends lost 7 bases and 2 bases, in that order; junction bases with no gene match: 6. CDR1 is MNHNY and CDR2 is SVGAGI in the germline V gene (reference sequence). The CDR3 extends over 14 amino acids. The CDR3 loop reads CASTQRTGNYGYTF. CDR3 DNA sequence: TGTGCCAGCACCCAAAGGACAGGGAACTATGGCTACACCTTC.

The chain joins TRBV12-1 to TRBJ2-4; the table's D call, TRBD2, has no DNA check behind it. TRBV12-1 is annotated as a pseudogene. The CDR3 extends over 20 amino acids. CDR3: CASSLVSRIAGGLAKNIQYF. In DNA form, the CDR3 reads TGTGCCAGCAGCTTGGTGTCTAGGATAGCGGGGGGCCTAGCCAAAAACATTCAGTACTTC.

The CDR3: CASSLATYRASYGYTF. CDR3 DNA: TGTGCCAGCAGCTTAGCTACCTACAGGGCCTCCTATGGCTACACCTTC. J is TRBJ1-2 and V is TRBV7-9; TRBD1 is a possible D gene (6 bases). Trimming removed 0 bases from V and 4 bases from J, with 15 bases in between. CDR3 size: 16 residues. The germline gives CDR1 SEHNR, CDR2 FQNEAQ (reference sequence).

This chain joins TRBV27 and TRBJ2-1, with no clear D. The CDR3 consists of 12 residues. The germline gives CDR1 MNHEY, CDR2 SMNVEV (reference sequence). The V end lost 2 bases, the J end lost 9 bases, and 8 bases lay between the germline ends. DNA for the CDR3: TGTGCCAGCAGTTTACCCCCAGGTGAGCAGTTCTTC. Translation: CASSLPPGEQFF.

V and J are TRBV29-1 and TRBJ2-5, with D possibly TRBD2 on 6 matching bases. The CDR3 totals 11 residues. The V end was cut by 7 bases, the J end by 5 bases, with 11 bases between. Germline loops: CDR1 SQVTM, CDR2 ANQGSEA. CDR3 sequence reads: CSGLVVETQYF. DNA of the CDR3: TGCAGCGGACTAGTCGTGGAGACCCAGTACTTC.

V is TRBV11-3 and J is TRBJ2-7; 7 nucleotides line up with TRBD1. This CDR3 spans 13 amino acids. Germline V gene data show CDR1 as SGHNT and CDR2 as YENEEA. Trimming cost V 4 bases and J 4 bases; bases outside gene matches: 4. The CDR3: CASSSGTDYEQYF. CDR3 nucleotide sequence: TGTGCCAGCAGCTCAGGGACAGATTACGAGCAGTACTTC.

The chain recombines TRBV9 with TRBJ2-5; tentative D call: TRBD2 (6 bases). Trimming shortened V by 0 bases and J by 6 bases, and 21 bases separated the two germline ends. Germline CDR1 SGDLS, CDR2 YYNGEE. CDR3 size: 17 residues. CDR3 nucleotide sequence: TGTGCCAGCAGCGTAGGCCACTCCGTGGGGGGAAGGCAGACCCAGTACTTC. Protein sequence: CASSVGHSVGGRQTQYF.

V and J are TRBV7-2 and TRBJ2-5; 7 bases line up with TRBD1. The CDR3 is made up of 14 amino acids. Germline V gene sequence: CDR1 SGHTA, CDR2 FQGNSA. J gave up 5 bases and V 2 bases, and 5 bases lay outside the gene matches. CDR3 protein: CASSLQQGVETQYF. For the CDR3, the DNA is TGTGCCAGCAGCTTACAGCAGGGGGTGGAGACCCAGTACTTC.

The rearrangement joins TRBV18 to TRBJ2-5, with 8 bases matching TRBD1. CDR1 is KGHSH and CDR2 is LQKENI in the germline V gene. The CDR3 is made up of 14 amino acids. The junction had 6 bases not matched to a gene; V was cut back by 4 bases and J by 5 bases. The DNA of the CDR3 is TGTGCCAGCTCACAAGGACAGGGACGGGAGACCCAGTACTTC. It specifies CASSQGQGRETQYF.

V is TRBV19 and J is TRBJ2-3; 11 bases are shared with TRBD2. Looked up from germline, CDR1 is LNHDA and CDR2 is SQIVND (reference sequence). This CDR3 comprises 15 residues. Germline trimming cut 4 bases from V and 4 bases from J; bases unmatched to any gene: 4. CDR3 sequence: CASSNVAGGPDTQYF. Here the CDR3 DNA reads TGTGCCAGTAGTAACGTAGCGGGAGGGCCAGATACGCAGTATTTT. The variable domain in full, with the rest retrieved from reference TRBV19 and TRBJ2-3, is DGGITQSPKYLFRKEGQNVTLSCEQNLNHDAMYWYRQDPGQGLRLIYYSQIVNDFQKGDIAEGYSVSREKKESFPLTVTSAQKNPTAFYLCASSNVAGGPDTQYFGPGTRLTVL.

The rearrangement uses TRBV4-3 and TRBJ1-5, with a tentative D call TRBD1 (6 bases). The CDR3 spans 16 residues. Trimming removed 3 bases at V and 5 bases at J, with 17 bases between. Germline V gene lookup returns CDR1 LGHNA and CDR2 YSLEER. In DNA form, the CDR3 reads TGCGCCAGCAGCCAGAGCCGGGACACCGGGGATCAGCCCCAGCATTTT. It encodes CASSQSRDTGDQPQHF.

The chain combines TRBV7-9 with TRBJ1-1; possible D gene TRBD1, 6 bases. CDR3 size: 12 residues. Germline-derived CDR1 and CDR2 are SEHNR and FQNEAQ (reference sequence). Trimming cost V 1 base and J 7 bases, with 7 bases left between them. CDR3 protein: CASSLEGHEAFF. The CDR3 coding sequence is TGTGCCAGCAGCTTAGAGGGACATGAAGCTTTCTTT.

This rearrangement joins TRBV7-9 to TRBJ2-2, with TRBD2 matching over 8 bases. The germline CDR1 and CDR2 sequences are SEHNR and FQNEAQ (reference sequence). V dropped 9 bases and J dropped 4; count of bases not matched to a gene: 4. The CDR3 runs 13 residues. CDR3 protein: CASREGRTGELFF. CDR3 bases: TGTGCCAGTCGGGAGGGCCGCACCGGGGAGCTGTTTTTT.

Comments on this clone: The same CDR3 arises from other DNA sequences in this sample as well. J is TRBJ2-7 and V is TRBV29-1, with a weak D call TRBD1 (6 bases). The germline V and J ends were trimmed by 7 bases and 0 bases, with 10 bases remaining between them. CDR3 size: 12 residues. CDR1 and CDR2 (germline): SQVTM, ANQGSEA. The CDR3 DNA sequence: TGCAGCGCAAGGACAGCCTCCTACGAGCAGTACTTC. Encoded protein: CSARTASYEQYF.